These T cell receptor beta chains were read from a single sample in a study of beta chain features in type 1 diabetes. Repertoires were generated with immunoSEQ multiplex PCR, while TCRdb's copy carries only in-frame clones and drops some. Of around 280,000 clones in the sample, approximately 15% were seen once. Sequences were obtained from naive CD4+ T cells from blood. The receptors shown here come from a man between 18 and 35 years old with type 1 diabetes. Both conserved end residues are part of each CDR3. D genes are given only for firm matches. Clone sizes are given selectively: once, few, many, or a class where the clone is expanded.

D gene | clone size | J gene | V gene | CDR3 DNA | CDR3 protein
NA | few | TRBJ2-7 | TRBV7-2 | TGTGCCAGCAGCACTGCCACCTTCTACGAGCAGTACTTC | CASSTATFYEQYF
NA | NA | TRBJ2-3 | TRBV5-1 | TGCGCCAGCAGCTTGGCCCTAGGAGTCACAGATACGCAGTATTTT | CASSLALGVTDTQYF
TRBD1 | NA | TRBJ1-3 | TRBV29-1 | TGCAGCGTCGCCACCGGGACAGCTGGAAACACCATATATTTT | CSVATGTAGNTIYF
TRBD1 | NA | TRBJ2-7 | TRBV4-2 | TGTGCCAGCAGCCAATCCTCCGGGACAGGGGATACCTACGAGCAGTACTTC | CASSQSSGTGDTYEQYF
TRBD1 | NA | TRBJ1-2 | TRBV6-6 | TGTGCCAGCAGTTACCGCGACAGGGGGCATCATGGCTACACCTTC | CASSYRDRGHHGYTF
NA | NA | TRBJ2-2 | TRBV5-4 | TGTGCCAGCAGCTTGGGACGGGGATTGACCGGGGAGCTGTTTTTT | CASSLGRGLTGELFF
TRBD2 | NA | TRBJ2-1 | TRBV7-9 | TGTGCCAGCAGCTTAGCGCGTTTGGGGACTAGCGAGTACAATGAGCAGTTCTTC | CASSLARLGTSEYNEQFF
TRBD2 | NA | TRBJ2-3 | TRBV5-1 | TGCGCCAGCAGCTCACCGCGGGTAGCGGGGGGTGTCACAGATACGCAGTATTTT | CASSSPRVAGGVTDTQYF
TRBD2 | NA | TRBJ2-5 | TRBV27 | TGTGCCAGCAGTCCTATAGCGGGTCGGGGGCAAGAGACCCAGTACTTC | CASSPIAGRGQETQYF
NA | NA | TRBJ2-7 | TRBV4-2 | TGTGCCAGCAGCCCCGGGGTAGCTTCCTACGAGCAGTACTTC | CASSPGVASYEQYF
NA | NA | TRBJ1-5 | TRBV27 | TGTGCCAGCTCTCTCCGAACCGGGGTTAGCAATCAGCCCCAGCATTTT | CASSLRTGVSNQPQHF
TRBD1 | few | TRBJ2-1 | TRBV5-4 | TGTGCCAGCAGCTTGGAGAGACAGGGGGCCAATGAGCAGTTCTTC | CASSLERQGANEQFF
NA | NA | TRBJ2-3 | TRBV9 | TGTGCCAGCAGCGTAGAGGGTCAGCGGTTCACAGATACGCAGTATTTT | CASSVEGQRFTDTQYF
TRBD2 | NA | TRBJ2-1 | TRBV27 | TGTGCCAGCCATTTGTCGGGCGGGAGCTCCTACAATGAGCAGTTCTTC | CASHLSGGSSYNEQFF
TRBD2 | few | TRBJ2-3 | TRBV30 | TGTGCCTGGAGATCAGAGGGACTCCTAAGGACTAGCGGGGGAAGCACAGATACGCAGTATTTT | CAWRSEGLLRTSGGSTDTQYF
TRBD1 | few | TRBJ2-5 | TRBV7-8 | TGTGCCAGCAGCTTAGTTCGGACAGGGGGTTCCGTTCAAGAGACCCAGTACTTC | CASSLVRTGGSVQETQYF
TRBD2 | few | TRBJ2-2 | TRBV15 | TGTGCCACCAGCTCTCGACTAGCGGGGGGCCCCGGGGAGCTGTTTTTT | CATSSRLAGGPGELFF
NA | NA | TRBJ2-4 | TRBV7-9 | TGTGCCAGCAGCTTAGCTCTCGAGGTAGCCAAAAACATTCAGTACTTC | CASSLALEVAKNIQYF
TRBD1 | NA | TRBJ1-1 | TRBV6-6 | TGTGCCAGCAGTTACGGGACAGGGAGCACTGAAGCTTTCTTT | CASSYGTGSTEAFF
TRBD1 | NA | TRBJ1-5 | TRBV30 | TGTGCCTGGAGTGTTACCCGGACAGGGGGTAAGGCCAATCAGCCCCAGCATTTT | CAWSVTRTGGKANQPQHF
NA | few | TRBJ2-1 | TRBV7-8 | TGTGCCAGCAGCTTAGTAGGGGGCTCCTACAATGAGCAGTTCTTC | CASSLVGGSYNEQFF
NA | NA | TRBJ2-7 | TRBV9 | TGTGCCAGCAGCGTAGGGTCCCCCCGTTGGGCCGAGCAGTACTTC | CASSVGSPRWAEQYF
TRBD2 | NA | TRBJ2-1 | TRBV7-9 | TGTGCCAGCAGCTTTACCGCTGGGCTAGCGGGGGACAATGAGCAGTTCTTC | CASSFTAGLAGDNEQFF
TRBD1 | NA | TRBJ1-2 | TRBV5-1 | TGCGCCAGCAGCTTGGCCCCGGGGACAGCTTACTATGGCTACACCTTC | CASSLAPGTAYYGYTF
TRBD1 | NA | TRBJ1-1 | TRBV29-1 | TGCAGTGGGGACAGCTTGAACACTGAAGCTTTCTTT | CSGDSLNTEAFF
NA | NA | TRBJ2-5 | TRBV9 | TGTGCCAGCAGCCCGACCGGGACAAGACAAGAGACCCAGTACTTC | CASSPTGTRQETQYF
NA | NA | TRBJ1-1 | TRBV4-3 | TGCGCCAGCAGCCAAGGACGTCCGGGTGAAGCTTTCTTT | CASSQGRPGEAFF
NA | NA | TRBJ2-2 | TRBV5-1 | TGCGCCAGCAGCGCTCCCAGAGGTTACGCGAACACCGGGGAGCTGTTTTTT | CASSAPRGYANTGELFF
NA | NA | TRBJ2-5 | TRBV11-3 | TGTGCCAGCAGCTTAGATGTAAGCGGGCAGGCCTACTTC | CASSLDVSGQAYF
NA | few | TRBJ1-6 | TRBV9 | TGTGCCAGCAGCCCCAGTGGACAGTCACATAATTCACCCCTCCACTTT | CASSPSGQSHNSPLHF
TRBD1 | few | TRBJ2-1 | TRBV28 | TGTGCCAGCACGGGGGCAGGGGGCGTCAATGAGCAGTTCTTC | CASTGAGGVNEQFF
NA | few | TRBJ2-5 | TRBV2 | TGTGCCAGCAGGCCGGGTTCGGGCCAAGAGACCCAGTACTTC | CASRPGSGQETQYF
TRBD2 | NA | TRBJ2-1 | TRBV6-5 | TGTGCCAGCAGTTCATCAGCGGGGAGGGAGCAGTTCTTC | CASSSSAGREQFF
NA | NA | TRBJ2-7 | TRBV6-5 | TGTGCCAGCAGTTACAATCTAGGCTCCTACGAGCAGTACTTC | CASSYNLGSYEQYF
TRBD1 | few | TRBJ2-7 | TRBV5-1 | TGCGCCAGCAGCTCGCATACAGGGGGCGAGCAGTACTTC | CASSSHTGGEQYF
TRBD1 | few | TRBJ1-4 | TRBV4-3 | TGCGCCAGCAGCTGGGACAGGGGGCGGTCGCAGGGGGAAAAACTGTTTTTT | CASSWDRGRSQGEKLFF
NA | NA | TRBJ2-7 | TRBV29-1 | TGCAGCGCCGTTACACAACCCCACTACGAGCAGTACTTC | CSAVTQPHYEQYF
TRBD1 | NA | TRBJ1-5 | TRBV29-1 | TGCAGCGTTGGATTAACCGGGACAGGGGTAGAGCAGCCCCAGCATTTT | CSVGLTGTGVEQPQHF
NA | NA | TRBJ1-1 | TRBV9 | TGTGCCAGCAGCGTAGTCCAGGGCGAAGCTTTCTTT | CASSVVQGEAFF
NA | NA | TRBJ1-3 | TRBV9 | TGTGCCAGCAGCTCATGGACAAACTCTGGAAACACCATATATTTT | CASSSWTNSGNTIYF
TRBD1 | few | TRBJ2-7 | TRBV7-2 | TGTGCCAGCAGCTTAAACAGGGGGAGCTCCTACGAGCAGTACTTC | CASSLNRGSSYEQYF
TRBD1 | NA | TRBJ2-1 | TRBV6-5 | TGTGCCAGCAGCCCGGACAGGTTCCCCTACAATGAGCAGTTCTTC | CASSPDRFPYNEQFF
TRBD2 | few | TRBJ2-1 | TRBV5-1 | TGCGCCAGCACCCGGACTAGCGGGAGCCATGAGCAGTTCTTC | CASTRTSGSHEQFF
NA | NA | TRBJ1-2 | TRBV28 | TGTGCCAGCCTTCCTTCTCGGGGGGGGGCTAACTATGGCTACACCTTC | CASLPSRGGANYGYTF
TRBD1 | few | TRBJ2-3 | TRBV2 | TGTGCCAGCGGGACAGGGGCGGGTGTGCAGTATTTT | CASGTGAGVQYF
NA | NA | TRBJ2-6 | TRBV14 | TGTGCCAGCAGCCAAGGATGGCGGGGGACACTTCCTTCTGGGGCCAACGTCCTGACTTTC | CASSQGWRGTLPSGANVLTF
NA | few | TRBJ2-1 | TRBV7-9 | TGTGCCAGCAGCGAACAGAATTACTACAATGAGCAGTTCTTC | CASSEQNYYNEQFF